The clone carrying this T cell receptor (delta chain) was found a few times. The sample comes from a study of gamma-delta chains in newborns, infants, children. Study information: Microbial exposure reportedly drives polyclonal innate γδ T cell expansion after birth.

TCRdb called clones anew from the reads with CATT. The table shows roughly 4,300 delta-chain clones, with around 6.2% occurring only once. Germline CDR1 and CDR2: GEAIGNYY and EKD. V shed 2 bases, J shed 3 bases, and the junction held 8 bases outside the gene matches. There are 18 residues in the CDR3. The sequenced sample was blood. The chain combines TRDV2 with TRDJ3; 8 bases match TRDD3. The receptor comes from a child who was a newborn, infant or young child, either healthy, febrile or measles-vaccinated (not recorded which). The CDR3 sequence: CACDMGDSRFWDTRQMFF. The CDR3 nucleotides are TGTGCCTGTGACATGGGGGATTCACGCTTCTGGGACACCCGACAGATGTTTTTC.